The T cell receptor beta chain under discussion was sequenced for a study of cytomegalovirus exposure and HLA in healthy donors (TCRdb year 2017). Turning to the overall study: In an earlier analysis of approximately 500 of the donors, 276 Gb of sequence data and 100 million or so unique TCR beta sequences from some 170 million T cells were reported. An early release that covered some 630 HLA-typed donors contained approximately 320 gigabases of sequencing data and around 85 million unique TCR sequences. Among the approximately 430 genotyped donors, 81% belonged to the genetic ancestry cluster associated with self-reported Caucasian donors. The study was designed to test whether signatures of past pathogen exposure could be identified by cataloging public T cell receptors. Using immunosequencing, the study profiled T cell repertoires from fewer than 700 subjects and related those repertoires to cytomegalovirus serostatus. Along with the approximately 700-subject first cohort, a separate validation cohort of around 120 different subjects was used. To predict cytomegalovirus infection status, the study combined high-throughput TCR immunosequencing, statistical association of individual TCRs with disease status, and machine learning. A later analysis re-examined previously published TCR beta repertoires from 500 to 700 donors and added high-resolution HLA genotyping to investigate patterns of TCR occurrence. The later analysis used no new phenotypic data to find candidate immune exposures, relying instead on TCR beta sequences and their occurrence across donors. To decide whether each TCR beta V gene segment behaved as functional or pseudogenic, an earlier analysis of fewer than 750 of the donors relied on high-throughput TCR beta sequencing. Donor age, sex, ethnicity and CMV serostatus were compiled alongside the repertoire data. Genome-wide SNP genotypes for about 55% of the roughly 670 donors were used in a later genetic analysis, which treated that subset as a discovery cohort. All discovery cohort repertoires had been generated on a single sequencing platform. Class I and class II HLA loci were covered by the typing at four-digit resolution. The number of typed donors differed by locus: roughly 629-640 for A, B, C, DRB1 and DQB1; 500 to 550 for DQA1; around 580 for DPA1; and 400 to 480 for DPB1. Roughly five DR-DQ haplotypes were treated as single units for association and clustering because of strong linkage in the cohort. Among under 450 genotyped donors of the cohort, an average of approximately 240,000 unique TCR beta nucleotide sequences were sequenced per donor, roughly a sixth of them non-productive.

Results the study describes overall, beyond this receptor: A further reported finding was that TCR beta sequences accurately predicted the HLA-A and HLA-B alleles for most subjects in the first cohort. In a later analysis, HLA-associated TCR beta chains were found to be more clonally expanded and to have lower generation probabilities than equally common non-associated chains. In an earlier analysis of about 550 of the donors, most TCR beta V segments were observed in productive rearrangements about 90% or about 30% of the time, broadly matching IMGT annotations. The classifier was reported to diagnose cytomegalovirus status with high specificity and sensitivity in both the original and validation cohorts. Presence/absence analyses assumed roughly uniform sequencing depth across donors, an assumption that may not hold. According to the authors, the approach could potentially be generalized to other disease states and immunological phenotypes. In a later analysis, around 17,000 TCR beta sequences were associated with specific HLA alleles at a false discovery rate of 0.05. The 87-base-pair reads could not distinguish some IMGT-functional V segments, including TRBV6-2 and TRBV6-3, so those segments were excluded. A group of highly shared sequence variants was considered likely to be a technical artifact of the sequencing pipeline. In a later analysis, most CMV-associated TCR beta chains were found to appear HLA-restricted, with HLA associations seemingly driven largely by CMV exposure. The study listed 150 to 200 TCR beta chains as associated with cytomegalovirus. Several of the top co-occurrence clusters appeared to be linked to parvovirus B19, influenza, CMV and Epstein-Barr virus, according to a later analysis. Compared with the roughly 720-donor mean, donors in an Asian-associated ancestry cluster had fewer N-insertions in productive TCRs, according to a later genetic analysis. Correlated functional status among segregating V segments might be attributable to linkage disequilibrium, but an unknown experimental factor could not be ruled out. Assigning TCR associations to individual alleles was difficult when HLA alleles, especially DR and DQ, strongly co-occurred. In this cohort, only TCR beta chains were sequenced, and detectable features were limited by the absence of alpha or paired-chain data. Three of the identified cytomegalovirus-associated TCR beta chains were confirmed in vitro to be specific for cytomegalovirus antigens. A later analysis found that TCR association rates varied across HLA loci, with DRB1 alleles showing the most associated TCRs and HLA-C alleles the fewest. Because some donors lacked HLA typing at each locus, the association tests relied only on the typed subset. About 15 rarely observed V segments, including chromosome 9 orphons, were excluded from the earlier analysis of about 610 of the donors because counts were too low. In a later genetic analysis, a missense DCLRE1C variant was associated with V-gene and J-gene trimming of TCR beta chains, and the association was replicated in an independent cohort. For the cohort, immune exposure information was limited to CMV serostatus. Across donors, most TCR sequences were observed very rarely, whereas some public TCRs were present in many individuals.

Including the terminal cysteine and phenylalanine, the CDR3 comprises 15 residues. The entry retains the CDR3 DNA only, 45 bases that are in frame from base 1. CDR1 and CDR2 were assigned from the germline V gene as SGHVS and FNYEAQ. The germline V and J ends show losses of 5 bases and 4 bases respectively, and no gene match explains 11 bases of the junction. Receptors were amplified or captured by the immunoSEQ multiplex PCR assay. For the multiplex PCR, a mixture combining 60 forward primers for TCR Vbeta segments and 13 reverse primers for TCR Jbeta segments was used. The CDR3 region of rearranged TCR beta genes was amplified from genomic DNA with a multiplex PCR assay. The Illumina HiSeq System was used to sequence the amplified TCR beta libraries as 87-base-pair reads. The original pipeline was this. A later analysis tallied around 80 million unique TCR beta chains across the 550 to 850 repertoires, and approximately 12 million of those chains were shared by two or more donors. A nearest-neighbor algorithm error-corrected the raw reads and collapsed the reads into unique sequences, merging closely related sequences to remove PCR and sequencing errors. V, D and J gene segments were assigned by aligning CDR3 sequences to IMGT reference sequences. For a sequence to be retained, a match of at least six nucleotides was required to both a V gene segment and a J gene segment. A rearrangement was called productive if the CDR3 had no stop codons and remained in frame with V and J, and every other rearrangement was called non-productive. Following IMGT convention, CDR3 was defined as the stretch from the second conserved V-encoded cysteine to the conserved J-encoded phenylalanine. The earlier analysis of approximately 500 of the donors excluded sequences that lacked an unambiguous match to a single V gene segment. In an earlier analysis of approximately 610 of the donors, V segments were called functional above 56.7% productive rearrangements and were called segregating when the between-donor standard deviation exceeded 5%. A statistical classification framework was built for diagnosing cytomegalovirus status from the catalog of TCR beta chain sequences. In a later analysis, V and J genes were assigned by comparing TCR nucleotide sequences against IMGT/GENE-DB human TR gene sequences. A later analysis assigned CDR3 sequences and most-parsimonious VDJ recombination scenarios with the TCRdist pipeline. In a later analysis, every TCR beta chain was defined by the combination of its CDR3 amino acid sequence and its V-gene family, and reads without a unique V-gene family were dropped. To address suspected cross-contamination and a sequencing artifact, a later analysis removed approximately 590 highly shared, low-generation-probability nucleotide sequences. In a later analysis, a clonal expansion index for each public chain was calculated from normalized within-repertoire ranks of inferred template counts. Generation probabilities in a later analysis came from a VDJ recombination model fitted to out-of-frame rearrangements, and those results were checked against IGoR. A later analysis scored TCR-TCR, TCR-HLA and TCR-CMV co-occurrence with hypergeometric tests, applying a repertoire-size bias correction to TCR pairs. In a later analysis, false discovery rates were estimated by permuting HLA or CMV assignments 20 times. In a later analysis, co-occurring TCRs were grouped using DBSCAN, with TCRdist sequence similarity added in when clustering inside HLA-allele-positive subsets. Repertoires with fewer than 30,000 or more than 120,000 public chains, plus five repertoires with anomalous nucleotide sharing, were excluded from co-occurrence clustering. TCRdb limited this immuneACCESS table to in-frame rearrangements with V and J called. A share of clones is missing; checked studies link under half to unresolved V genes, and the rest is unexplained. V, J and clone size were drawn from that table, and D and trimming were deduced from the DNA. The sample table lists 90,000 to 100,000 clones, over 60% of them with a count of one. Roughly 3.9% of the sample lies in the top ten.

Concerning this clone itself: Its antigen specificity is not known. Base qualities were left out, and no much larger clone turns up one base away.

The cohort comprised around 690 healthy bone marrow donors. At the time of sampling, every cohort member was nominally healthy, though immune exposures that went unrecorded were likely present. The donor was CMV seronegative and was included in the group of 352 seronegative cohort members. A peripheral blood sample was provided by each donor, and peripheral blood mononuclear cells were used for TCR beta sequencing. Genomic DNA was extracted from the blood cell samples with the Qiagen DNeasy Blood Extraction Kit. Sequencing was done on a sample of PBMCs. The clonotype originates from a man between 25 and 39 years old in good health and CMV-seronegative. The V gene is TRBV7-6 and the J gene is TRBJ2-7; 7 bases in the middle match TRBD2. The CDR3 is CASSPYGGSGYEQYF. The DNA is as follows: TGTGCCAGCAGCCCCTATGGCGGGAGTGGTTACGAGCAGTACTTC.